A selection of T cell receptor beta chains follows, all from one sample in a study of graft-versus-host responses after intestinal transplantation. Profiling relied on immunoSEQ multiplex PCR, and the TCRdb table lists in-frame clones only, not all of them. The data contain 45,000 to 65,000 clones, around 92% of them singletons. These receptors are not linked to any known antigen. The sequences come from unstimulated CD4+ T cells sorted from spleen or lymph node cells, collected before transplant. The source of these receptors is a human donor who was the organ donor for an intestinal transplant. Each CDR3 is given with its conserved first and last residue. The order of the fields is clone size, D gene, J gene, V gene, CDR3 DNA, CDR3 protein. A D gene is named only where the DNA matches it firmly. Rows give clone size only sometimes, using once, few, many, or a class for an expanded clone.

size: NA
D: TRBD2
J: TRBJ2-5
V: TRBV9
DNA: TGTGCCAGCAGCGTAGAGGGGACTAGCGGGGGGCGAGGAGAGACCCAGTACTTC
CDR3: CASSVEGTSGGRGETQYF

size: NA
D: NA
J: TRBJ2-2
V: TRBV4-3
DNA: TGCGCCAGCAGCCAAGAGGGGACGGTTGGCACCGGGGAGCTGTTTTTT
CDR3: CASSQEGTVGTGELFF

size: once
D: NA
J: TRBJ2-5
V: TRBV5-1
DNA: TGCGCCAGCAGCTTGCGTGGGGAGACCCAGTACTTC
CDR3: CASSLRGETQYF

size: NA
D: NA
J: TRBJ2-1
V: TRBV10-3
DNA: TGTGCCATCAGTGCGTACAATGAGCAGTTCTTC
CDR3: CAISAYNEQFF

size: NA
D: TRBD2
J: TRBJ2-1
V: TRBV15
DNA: TGTGCCACCAGCAGAGATATAGCGGGGGACAATGAGCAGTTCTTC
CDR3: CATSRDIAGDNEQFF

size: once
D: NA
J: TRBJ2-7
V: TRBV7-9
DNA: TGTGCCAGCAGCTTATTTAGCCCGAAAGGGATCTACGAGCAGTACTTC
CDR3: CASSLFSPKGIYEQYF

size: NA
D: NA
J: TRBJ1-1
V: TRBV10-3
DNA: TGTGCCATCAGTGAGTCCGGACAGAACACTGAAGCTTTCTTT
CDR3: CAISESGQNTEAFF

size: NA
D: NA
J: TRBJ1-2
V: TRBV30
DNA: TGTGCCTGGAGTGTCAGGGAGCGCTACACCTTC
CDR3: CAWSVRERYTF

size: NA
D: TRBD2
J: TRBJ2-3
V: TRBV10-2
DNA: TGCGCCAGCATCCAAGCGGGGGGAGATACGCAGTATTTT
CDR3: CASIQAGGDTQYF

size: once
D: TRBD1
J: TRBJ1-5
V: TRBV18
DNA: TGTGCCAGCTCATCAAGAGGGACAGATACTGATCAGCCCCAGCATTTT
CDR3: CASSSRGTDTDQPQHF

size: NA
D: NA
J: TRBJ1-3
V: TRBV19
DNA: TGTGCCAGTAGTATTTTAGGTCCTTCTGGAAACACCATATATTTT
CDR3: CASSILGPSGNTIYF

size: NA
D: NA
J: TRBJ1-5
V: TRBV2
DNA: TGTGCCAGCACCCGGACTGATAGCAATCAGCCCCAGCATTTT
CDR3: CASTRTDSNQPQHF

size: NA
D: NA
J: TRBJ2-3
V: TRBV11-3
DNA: TGTGCCAGCAGCTTGGGCGGCACAGATACGCAGTATTTT
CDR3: CASSLGGTDTQYF

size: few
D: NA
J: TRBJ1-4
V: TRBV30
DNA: TGTGCCTGGAGTGTACAATCGGGGGCTGAAAAACTGTTTTTT
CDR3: CAWSVQSGAEKLFF

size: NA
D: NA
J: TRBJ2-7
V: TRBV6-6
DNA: TGTGCCAGCAGTTACTCTTCGAAGGGGATAACCTACGAGCAGTACTTC
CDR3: CASSYSSKGITYEQYF

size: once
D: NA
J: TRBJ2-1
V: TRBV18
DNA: TGTACCAGCTCACCGTCGGCGGGGGCAACCTACAATGAGCAGTTCTTC
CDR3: CTSSPSAGATYNEQFF

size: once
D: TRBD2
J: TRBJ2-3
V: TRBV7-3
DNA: TGTGCCAGCAGCTTGACTAGCGGGCAGGCTAGCACAGATACGCAGTATTTT
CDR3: CASSLTSGQASTDTQYF

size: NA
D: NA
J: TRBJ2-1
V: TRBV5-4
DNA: TGTGCCAGCAGCTTGTGGGTCAGCGACAATGAGCAGTTCTTC
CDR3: CASSLWVSDNEQFF

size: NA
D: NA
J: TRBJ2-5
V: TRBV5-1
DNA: TGCGCCAGCAGACAGACCCAAGAGACCCGGTACTTC
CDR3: CASRQTQETRYF

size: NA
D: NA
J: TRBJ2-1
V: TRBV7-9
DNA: TGTGCCAGCAGCCCCCAAAACAGGGAACGCAATGAGCAGTTCTTC
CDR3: CASSPQNRERNEQFF

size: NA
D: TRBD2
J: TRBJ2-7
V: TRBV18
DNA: TGTGCCAGCTCACCGACTAGCACCTACGAGCAGTACTTC
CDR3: CASSPTSTYEQYF

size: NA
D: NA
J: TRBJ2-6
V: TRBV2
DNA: TGTGCCAGCAGTCGGACAGTGATTGGAGGGGGGGCCAACGTCCTGACTTTC
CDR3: CASSRTVIGGGANVLTF

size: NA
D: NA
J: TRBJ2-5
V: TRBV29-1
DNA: TGCAGCGCTCCGGGCCGAGGCCAAGAGACCCAGTACTTC
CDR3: CSAPGRGQETQYF

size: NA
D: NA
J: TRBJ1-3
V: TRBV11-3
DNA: TGTGCCAGCAGCTTAGCTCCCGGAAACACCATATATTTT
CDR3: CASSLAPGNTIYF

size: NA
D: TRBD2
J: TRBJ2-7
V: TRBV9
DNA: TGTGCCAGCAGCCCAAACCCCGGACTAGCGGGGGCCATTCCCTACGAGCAGTACTTC
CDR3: CASSPNPGLAGAIPYEQYF

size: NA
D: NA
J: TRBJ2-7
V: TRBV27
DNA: TGTGCCAGCAGTTCGGGGATAAGCGAGCAGTACTTC
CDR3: CASSSGISEQYF

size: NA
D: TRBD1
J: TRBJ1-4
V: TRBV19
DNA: TGTGCCAGTAGTACCCCCCGGACAGGCCAGGGTGAAAAACTGTTTTTT
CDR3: CASSTPRTGQGEKLFF

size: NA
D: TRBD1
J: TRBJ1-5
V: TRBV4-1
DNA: TGCGCCAGCAGCCAACCAGGACAGGGGGCCCATAATCAGCCCCAGCATTTT
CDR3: CASSQPGQGAHNQPQHF

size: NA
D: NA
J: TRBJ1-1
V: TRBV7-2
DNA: TGTGCCAGCAGCCTCACCAAGGCCACTGAAGCTTTCTTT
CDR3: CASSLTKATEAFF

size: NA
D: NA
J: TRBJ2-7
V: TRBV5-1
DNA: TGCGCCAGCAGCTTGGCATCCGGGGCGCGGTACGAGCAGTACTTC
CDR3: CASSLASGARYEQYF

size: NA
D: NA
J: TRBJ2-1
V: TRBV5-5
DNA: TGTGCCAGCAGCTTGGGTCCGCTTAGCTCCTACAATGAGCAGTTCTTC
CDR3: CASSLGPLSSYNEQFF

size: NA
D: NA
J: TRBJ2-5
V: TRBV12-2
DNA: TGTGCAAGTCGCTTAGCGTACGGACTAGCGGGGGGCTGCGAGACCCAGTACTTC
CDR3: CASRLAYGLAGGCETQYF

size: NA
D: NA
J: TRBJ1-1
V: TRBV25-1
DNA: TGTGCCAGCAGTGACAGAAACACTGAAGCTTTCTTT
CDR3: CASSDRNTEAFF

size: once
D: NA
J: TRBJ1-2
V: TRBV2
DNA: TGTGCCAGCAGTCGGAGGGAGGCCTATGGCTACACCTTC
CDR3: CASSRREAYGYTF

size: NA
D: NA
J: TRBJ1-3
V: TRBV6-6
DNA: TGTGCCAGCAGTTACGGACACTCTGGAAACACCATATATTTT
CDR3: CASSYGHSGNTIYF

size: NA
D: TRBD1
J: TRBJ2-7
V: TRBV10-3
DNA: TGTGCCATCAGGACTACGAGACAGGGCTCCTACGAGCAGTACTTC
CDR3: CAIRTTRQGSYEQYF

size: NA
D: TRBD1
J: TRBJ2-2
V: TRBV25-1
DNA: TGTGCCAGCAGGTCCCGGGACAGGGCGAACACCGGGGAGCTGTTTTTT
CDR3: CASRSRDRANTGELFF

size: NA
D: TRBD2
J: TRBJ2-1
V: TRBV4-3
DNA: TGCGCCAGCAGCCCTGGTGTAGCGGGGCACAATGAGCAGTTCTTC
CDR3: CASSPGVAGHNEQFF

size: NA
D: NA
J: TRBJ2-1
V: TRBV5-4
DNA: TGTGCCAGCAGCTCGGACGGGAGCTCCTACAATGAGCAGTTCTTC
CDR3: CASSSDGSSYNEQFF

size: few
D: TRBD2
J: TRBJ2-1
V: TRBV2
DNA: TGTGCCAGCAGTGAAGGGTCTAGCGGGGGGGCCGGCAATGAGCAGTTCTTC
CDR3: CASSEGSSGGAGNEQFF

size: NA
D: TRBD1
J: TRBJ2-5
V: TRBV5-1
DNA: TGCGCCAGCAGCAGGACAGGGGACGGTGAGACCCAGTACTTC
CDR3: CASSRTGDGETQYF

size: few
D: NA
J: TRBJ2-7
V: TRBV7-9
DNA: TGTGCCAGCAGCTTAGCGGGGAGCTACGAGCAGTACTTC
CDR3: CASSLAGSYEQYF

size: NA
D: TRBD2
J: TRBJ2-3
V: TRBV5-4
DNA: TGTGCCAGCAGCTTTGGGGGGGCGGGAGGATATACGCAGTATTTT
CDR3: CASSFGGAGGYTQYF

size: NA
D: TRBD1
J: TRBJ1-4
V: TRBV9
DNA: TGTGCCAGCAGCGCCACAGGGGCCCCTCCTGAAAAACTGTTTTTT
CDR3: CASSATGAPPEKLFF

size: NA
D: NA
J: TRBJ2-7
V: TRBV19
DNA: TGTGCCAGTAGTACGGGAGTCGAGCAGTACTTC
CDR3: CASSTGVEQYF

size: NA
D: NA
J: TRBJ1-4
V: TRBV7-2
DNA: TGTGCCAGCAGCTTAGTGGTTTTCTCAACTAATGAAAAACTGTTTTTT
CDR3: CASSLVVFSTNEKLFF

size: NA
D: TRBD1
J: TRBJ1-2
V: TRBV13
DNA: TGTGCCAGCAGCAAACAGGGGGCGCTTGGCTACACCTTC
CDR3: CASSKQGALGYTF